This T cell receptor (beta chain) was sequenced during a study of T cell responses to AZD1222 COVID-19 vaccine. Whole-study results and caveats: Unmutated variant regions are reportedly targeted by nearly half of spike-specific TCRs. Baseline serology detected seropositivity in only six AZD1222 recipients.

To note about this clone: Its antigen remains unidentified.

TCRdb's table, derived via immunoSEQ multiplex PCR, lists solely in-frame clones and lacks some. The sample contains roughly 120,000 clones, 87% of which appear only once. The CDR3 covers 16 residues. CDR1 LGHDT and CDR2 YNNKEL come from the germline V gene (reference sequence). Trimming stripped 1 base from V and 4 bases from J, with 16 bases between. This rearrangement joins TRBV3-1 (or the pseudogene TRBV3-2) to TRBJ1-2, with D unresolved. The source of this sequence is an adult in good health. The specimen comprised peripheral blood, sampled on day 0 of AZD1222 vaccination. In nucleotides, the CDR3 is TGTGCCAGCAGCCAAGTCACGGCAGGAGCCCCCTATGGCTACACCTTC. It is translated as CASSQVTAGAPYGYTF.